These T cell receptor beta chains were read from a single sample in a study of T cell responses to AZD1222 COVID-19 vaccine. The assay was immunoSEQ multiplex PCR, and TCRdb's table has in-frame clones only and misses some. The table shows about 120,000 clones, with around 89% occurring only once. The sequencing used peripheral blood, collected on day 0 of AZD1222 vaccination. All receptors derive from an adult in good health. The CDR3 runs from the conserved cysteine through the conserved F or W. A D gene is named only where the DNA matches it firmly. Size tells how often a clone was seen (once, few, many) or the class of an expanded clone, and some rows leave it out.

J gene	clone size	D gene	V gene	CDR3 DNA	CDR3 protein
TRBJ2-7	-	-	TRBV28	TGTGCCAGCAGTTTCCGGGGCGGGCTGGGGGGCTACGAGCAGTACTTC	CASSFRGGLGGYEQYF
TRBJ1-5	once	-	TRBV5-5	TGTGCCAGCAGCCCGGACGGGGGGTCCCAGCCCCAGCATTTT	CASSPDGGSQPQHF
TRBJ1-5	-	-	TRBV5-4	TGTGCCAGCAGCTTGGGTGGGACCAATCAGCCCCAGCATTTT	CASSLGGTNQPQHF
TRBJ2-7	-	-	TRBV4-2	TGTGCCAGCAGCCTGGACAGCTCCTACGAGCAGTACTTC	CASSLDSSYEQYF
TRBJ2-1	-	-	TRBV3-1/TRBV3-2	TGTGCCAGCAGCCAACACGGGTCAGGGGGGAATGAGCAGTTCTTC	CASSQHGSGGNEQFF
TRBJ2-7	once	TRBD1	TRBV7-2	TGTGCCAGCAGCTTAGTAGGGGGACAGAAGTACGAGCAGTACTTC	CASSLVGGQKYEQYF
TRBJ1-3	-	-	TRBV2	TGTGCCAGCACCCGATCTGGCGAAGGGATAAGGAACACCATATATTTT	CASTRSGEGIRNTIYF
TRBJ2-7	-	TRBD1	TRBV9	TGTGCCAGCAGCCTGGGGGGGACAGGGTACTACGAGCAGTACTTC	CASSLGGTGYYEQYF
TRBJ2-3	-	-	TRBV11-2	TGTGCCAGCAGCTTTGTGCAGTCCACAGATACGCAGTATTTT	CASSFVQSTDTQYF
TRBJ1-5	few	-	TRBV30	TGTTGGGATGAGGGTATGGTTCAGCCCCAGCATTTT	CWDEGMVQPQHF
TRBJ1-4	-	TRBD1	TRBV5-4	TGTGCCAGCAGCTTGTTTGGAGGGGGCAATGAAAAACTGTTTTTT	CASSLFGGGNEKLFF
TRBJ2-7	-	TRBD2	TRBV6-4	TGTGCCAGCAGTGATGGAGCGGGAGTGCTAACTACTTACGAGCAGTACTTC	CASSDGAGVLTTYEQYF
TRBJ2-4	once	TRBD1	TRBV7-3	TGTGCCAGCAGCACTACGGGCCTCGGACAGGGCAAAAACATTCAGTACTTC	CASSTTGLGQGKNIQYF
TRBJ2-6	-	-	TRBV19	TGTGCCAGTAGTATAGTCCACAGCTCTGGCTCTGGGGCCAACGTCCTGACTTTC	CASSIVHSSGSGANVLTF
TRBJ1-6	once	-	TRBV4-1	TGCGCCAGCAGCCATCAAGGGGGGCCCTATAATTCACCCCTCCACTTT	CASSHQGGPYNSPLHF
TRBJ2-1	-	TRBD2	TRBV27	TGTGCCAGCAGCCTAAGGAGGACTAGCGGACTATACAATGAGCAGTTCTTC	CASSLRRTSGLYNEQFF
TRBJ1-1	-	-	TRBV14	TGTGCCAGCAGCCAAGTTTGGGGGCCTCCTAACACTGAAGCTTTCTTT	CASSQVWGPPNTEAFF
TRBJ1-2	-	-	TRBV3-1/TRBV3-2	TGTGCCAGCAGCCAAGAGGGCCCCTATGGCTACACCTTC	CASSQEGPYGYTF
TRBJ1-4	-	TRBD1	TRBV10-3	TGTGCCATCAGTGCGGCACAGGGGGCGCGTGAAAAACTGTTTTTT	CAISAAQGAREKLFF
TRBJ2-2	-	TRBD1	TRBV10-3	TGTGCCATCAGTGACCCCGGGACAGGAACCACCGGGGAGCTGTTTTTT	CAISDPGTGTTGELFF
TRBJ1-4	-	TRBD1	TRBV4-1	TGCGCCAGCAGCCAACAATGGACAGGGTATAATGAAAAACTGTTTTTT	CASSQQWTGYNEKLFF
TRBJ1-1	-	TRBD1	TRBV5-1	TGCGCCAGCAGCTGGACAGGGGCGAACACTGAAGCTTTCTTT	CASSWTGANTEAFF
TRBJ2-3	-	TRBD2	TRBV4-1	TGCGCCAGCAGCCTAATGTGGCGGGAGGGCCCTGGAACAGATACGCAGTATTTT	CASSLMWREGPGTDTQYF